This passage covers 2 T cell receptor beta chains from one sample sequenced in a study of blood T cell repertoires in COVID-19. The assay was immunoSEQ multiplex PCR, and TCRdb's table has in-frame clones only and misses some. The table shows approximately 50,000 clones, with approximately 89% occurring only once. The specimen was peripheral blood. Receptors were obtained from a man aged 60 to 75 with acute or convalescent COVID-19.

CDR3 residues: CASSPTGYSPETQYF. CDR3 nucleotides: TGTGCCAGCAGCCCGACCGGATATAGCCCGGAGACCCAGTACTTC. The chain couples TRBV7-3 to TRBJ2-5, with D unclear. Germline lookup yields CDR1 SGHTA and CDR2 FQGTGA. The germline V and J ends were trimmed by 5 bases and 5 bases, with 18 bases remaining between them. This CDR3 has 15 residues.

The chain has TRBV7-7 and TRBJ2-1, with TRBD2 matching over 10 bases. CDR1 SSHAT and CDR2 FNYEAQ come from the germline V gene (reference sequence). The CDR3 covers 15 residues. The V gene end was trimmed by 4 bases and the J gene end by 5 bases; junction bases not matched to a gene: 5. In DNA, the CDR3 is TGTGCCAGCAGCTCCGGGACTAGCGTTAACAATGAGCAGTTCTTC. The encoded protein is CASSSGTSVNNEQFF.